Presented here are 24 T cell receptor beta chains from one specimen sequenced in a study of shared clonotypes between healthy human individuals. Clones were sequenced by immunoSEQ multiplex PCR, and TCRdb holds only the in-frame ones, with some missing. The sample shows 1.4 million or so clones, about 98.5% of them seen only once. The sequenced sample was naive CD4+ T cells sorted from blood. Subset here: CD45RA+ positively selected. Receptors originate from a man aged 25-45 years in good health.

This chain links TRBV11-2 with TRBJ2-7, with 11 bases fitting TRBD2. The CDR3 totals 19 residues. Germline V gives CDR1 SGHAT, CDR2 FQNNGV. V trimming: 0 bases; J trimming: 1 base; junction bases outside the gene matches: 11. The CDR3 spells CASSLDNQLAGAWSYEQYF. CDR3 in DNA: TGTGCCAGCAGCTTAGATAATCAACTAGCGGGAGCATGGTCCTACGAGCAGTACTTC.

The chain is built from TRBV19 and TRBJ2-1, with 11 positions matching TRBD1. This CDR3 region has 14 residues. Germline CDR1 is LNHDA and CDR2 is SQIVND (reference sequence). Trimming at V came to 4 bases and at J to 6 bases, leaving 2 bases not matched to a gene. DNA of the CDR3: TGTGCCAGTAGTACCGGGACAGGGGGCAATGAGCAGTTCTTC. Translation gives CASSTGTGGNEQFF.

J is TRBJ2-7 and V is TRBV15; D call uncertain. The CDR3 runs to 14 residues. Per germline, CDR1 LNHNV and CDR2 YYDKDF (reference sequence). Trimming took 5 bases from V and 6 from J, leaving 17 bases between them. CDR3 nucleotides: TGTGCCACCAGCTTGGTCGTATGGACGGTCGAGCAGTACTTC. This sequence encodes CATSLVVWTVEQYF. Filled out from reference TRBV15 and TRBJ2-7, the complete variable domain reads DAMVIQNPRYQVTQFGKPVTLSCSQTLNHNVMYWYQQKSSQAPKLLFHYYDKDFNNEADTPDNFQSRRPNTSFCFLDIRSPGLGDTAMYLCATSLVVWTVEQYFGPGTRLTVT.

For this clone: The same CDR3 is also encoded by other DNA sequences in this sample. The J gene is TRBJ2-3, the V gene TRBV7-9; D may be TRBD2 (6 bases). In germline, CDR1 is SEHNR, CDR2 FQNEAQ (reference sequence). The V and J ends lost 2 bases and 0 bases respectively, with 6 bases between them. The CDR3 is made up of 14 amino acids. CDR3 loop: CASSLSGSTDTQYF. For the CDR3, the DNA is TGTGCCAGCAGCTTAAGCGGGAGCACAGATACGCAGTATTTT.

V usage is TRBV4-2 and J usage is TRBJ2-3; 11 positions match TRBD2. Losses at the gene ends were 4 bases for V and 3 bases for J; bases not matched to a gene: 9. Germline V gives CDR1 LGHNA, CDR2 YNFKEQ. The CDR3 length is 17 residues. CDR3 nucleotides: TGTGCCAGCAGCCGACTTTCAACTAGCGGGAGAACAGATACGCAGTATTTT. The encoded protein is CASSRLSTSGRTDTQYF.

Concerning this clone: The sample has other DNA sequences that encode this CDR3 too. The chain joins TRBV7-9 to TRBJ2-5, with D perhaps matching TRBD1 (6 bases). Trimming cost V 2 bases and J 5 bases, with 9 bases left between them. This CDR3 is 13 amino acids long. Per germline, CDR1 SEHNR and CDR2 FQNEAQ (reference sequence). CDR3 in amino acids: CASSLTGSETQYF. In nucleotides, the CDR3 is TGTGCCAGCAGCTTAACAGGGTCGGAGACCCAGTACTTC.

The chain employs TRBV18 and TRBJ1-2; 7 nucleotides align to TRBD1. Trimming cost V 4 bases and J 10 bases; bases outside gene matches: 6. CDR1 is KGHSH and CDR2 is LQKENI in the germline V gene. This CDR3 has 12 residues. The CDR3 loop reads CASSRSGTDYTF. The CDR3 DNA follows: TGTGCCAGCTCACGGTCGGGGACAGACTACACCTTC.

This rearrangement joins TRBV19 to TRBJ1-5; D may be TRBD1 (6 bases). CDR3 length equals 14 residues. V lost 4 bases and J 3 bases, leaving 10 bases between the germline ends. Germline-derived CDR1 and CDR2 are LNHDA and SQIVND (reference sequence). CDR3 nucleotide sequence: TGTGCCAGTAGTAAGGGGGGTGTCAATCAGCCCCAGCATTTT. Translation gives CASSKGGVNQPQHF.

A single count supports this clone. This rearrangement joins TRBV30 to TRBJ2-1; 13 bases match TRBD2. J lost 6 bases, V lost 1 base, and 6 bases had no gene match. Germline V lookup: CDR1 GTSNPN, CDR2 SVGIG (reference sequence). This CDR3 comprises 16 residues. The DNA of the CDR3 is TGTGCCTGGAGTGGAGGACTAGCGGGAGTCGGCAATGAGCAGTTCTTC. Its translation: CAWSGGLAGVGNEQFF.

V gene TRBV7-9 combines with J gene TRBJ2-4, with TRBD1 identical over 8 bases. Germline V CDR1 and CDR2: SEHNR, FQNEAQ (reference sequence). The CDR3 spans 14 residues. V trimming: 5 bases; J trimming: 1 base; junction bases outside the gene matches: 1. The CDR3 nucleotides read TGTGCCAGCAGCCAGGGGGCGGCCAAAAACATTCAGTACTTC. Translating it yields CASSQGAAKNIQYF.

The chain combines TRBV10-3 with TRBJ2-1; the D is unclear. Looked up from germline, CDR1 is ENHRY and CDR2 is SYGVKD. V lost 7 bases to trimming and J lost 0 bases, with 7 bases between them. The CDR3 is 13 amino acids. The CDR3 nucleotides are TGTGCCATCAAACCGGACTCCTACAATGAGCAGTTCTTC. Protein product: CAIKPDSYNEQFF.

The CDR3 DNA follows: TGCGCCAGCAGTTCAGGGGCCTCTGGGGCCAACGTCCTGACTTTC. As protein: CASSSGASGANVLTF. The chain has TRBV5-1 and TRBJ2-6, with D possibly being TRBD1 (6 bases). CDR1 is SGHRS and CDR2 is YFSETQ in the germline V gene. Trimming pared 5 bases from V and 0 bases from J, leaving 9 bases between. The CDR3 length is 15 residues.

The chain has TRBV5-1 and TRBJ1-4; no definite D call. The germline V and J ends were trimmed by 2 bases and 5 bases, with 7 bases remaining between them. The CDR3 contains 13 residues. Germline CDR1 SGHRS, CDR2 YFSETQ. CDR3 nucleotide sequence: TGCGCCAGCAGCTTCGACTCGAATGAAAAACTGTTTTTT. Amino acid sequence: CASSFDSNEKLFF. Full variable domain (missing parts from reference TRBV5-1 and TRBJ1-4): KAGVTQTPRYLIKTRGQQVTLSCSPISGHRSVSWYQQTPGQGLQFLFEYFSETQRNKGNFPGRFSGRQFSNSRSEMNVSTLELGDSALYLCASSFDSNEKLFFGSGTQLSVL.

The V and J genes are TRBV27 and TRBJ2-7, with D maybe TRBD1 (6 bases). Trimming removed 4 bases at V and 3 bases at J, with 13 bases between. Germline V gives CDR1 MNHEY, CDR2 SMNVEV (reference sequence). CDR3 size: 14 residues. Here the CDR3 DNA reads TGTGCCAGCAGTTCACCGGACAGAGACTACGAGCAGTACTTC. Translation gives CASSSPDRDYEQYF.

This chain links TRBV28 with TRBJ2-2, with D maybe TRBD2 (5 bases). V was pared by 6 bases and J by 3 bases, with 17 bases between. The CDR3 is made up of 16 amino acids. Germline V CDR1 and CDR2: MDHEN, SYDVKM. CDR3 sequence reads: CASRAQSPRDTGELFF. DNA of the CDR3: TGTGCCAGCAGAGCCCAATCCCCGCGGGACACCGGGGAGCTGTTTTTT.

This chain joins TRBV6-1 and TRBJ2-6; maybe TRBD1 (6 bases). The CDR3 runs 14 residues. Germline values: CDR1 MNHNS, CDR2 SASEGT. V gave up 3 bases and J gave up 10 bases, with 13 bases separating them. Here the CDR3 reads CASSEGARVNVLTF. DNA for the CDR3: TGTGCCAGCAGTGAGGGGGCCAGGGTAAACGTCCTGACTTTC.

CDR3 amino acids: CASSFDRGATDTQYF. The DNA for the CDR3 is TGCGCCAGCAGCTTTGACAGGGGGGCCACAGATACGCAGTATTTT. The chain couples TRBV5-1 to TRBJ2-3; 9 nucleotides match TRBD1. Germline V gene sequence: CDR1 SGHRS, CDR2 YFSETQ. This CDR3 is built from 15 residues. Unmatched junction bases numbered 3, after V lost 2 bases and J lost 2 bases.

Note on this clone: The identical CDR3 is also encoded by other nucleotide sequences in the sample. This chain connects TRBV5-1 to TRBJ2-1; D not resolved. V dropped 1 base and J dropped 10 bases, with 9 bases sitting between them. The CDR3 extends over 12 amino acids. The germline V gene has CDR1 SGHRS and CDR2 YFSETQ. CDR3 nucleotide sequence: TGCGCCAGCAGCTTGCCGGATACCGAGCAGTTCTTC. Its translation is CASSLPDTEQFF.

The rearrangement links TRBV6-5 to TRBJ2-1; D gene ambiguous. Germline V gene lookup returns CDR1 MNHEY and CDR2 SVGAGI. Trimming took 5 bases from V and 5 from J, leaving 10 bases between them. CDR3 length: 13 amino acids. CDR3 residues: CASSPVGNNEQFF. The CDR3 nucleotides are TGTGCCAGCAGTCCTGTTGGGAACAATGAGCAGTTCTTC.

This clone was detected once. The chain has TRBV7-9 and TRBJ2-7; possibly TRBD1 for D (6 bases). Germline V gene sequence: CDR1 SEHNR, CDR2 FQNEAQ (reference sequence). Trimming shortened V by 0 bases and J by 2 bases, and 11 bases separated the two germline ends. The length of the CDR3 is 15 residues. For the CDR3, the DNA is TGTGCCAGCAGCTTAGCCAACAGGGTACCCTACGAGCAGTACTTC. It specifies CASSLANRVPYEQYF.

The V call is TRBV10-2, the J call TRBJ2-7; no clear D. The CDR3 spans 13 residues. Trimming removed 8 bases from V and 2 bases from J, with 13 bases in between. Germline lookup yields CDR1 WSHSY and CDR2 SAAADI. Here the CDR3 reads CASAGIRTYEQYF. CDR3 in DNA: TGCGCCAGCGCTGGGATTAGGACCTACGAGCAGTACTTC.

This clone was seen just once. This sample includes further DNA sequences coding for the same CDR3. The J gene is TRBJ2-1, the V gene TRBV2; the D is unclear. The germline gives CDR1 SNHLY, CDR2 FYNNEI. Trimming took off 6 bases at V and 6 bases at J, with 9 bases between the two ends. This CDR3 has 12 amino acids. For the CDR3, the DNA is TGTGCCAGCAGCACCCGAGGCAATGAGCAGTTCTTC. It encodes CASSTRGNEQFF. The full variable domain, rest sourced from reference TRBV2 and TRBJ2-1, is EPEVTQTPSHQVTQMGQEVILRCVPISNHLYFYWYRQILGQKVEFLVSFYNNEISEKSEIFDDQFSVERPDGSNFTLKIRSTKLEDSAMYFCASSTRGNEQFFGPGTRLTVL.

The rearrangement links TRBV5-8 to TRBJ2-5; either TRBD1 or TRBD2 may fit D (5 bases each). V was pared by 2 bases and J by 5 bases, with 7 bases between. The V gene's germline CDR1 is SGHTS and CDR2 YDEGEE. The CDR3 runs to 12 residues. CDR3 sequence: CASSLGEETQYF. In DNA form, the CDR3 reads TGTGCCAGCAGCTTAGGGGAGGAGACCCAGTACTTC. Looking up the rest from reference TRBV5-8 and TRBJ2-5 gives the full variable domain: EAGVTQSPTHLIKTRGQQATLRCSPISGHTSVYWYQQALGLGLQFLLWYDEGEERNRGNFPPRFSGRQFPNYSSELNVNALELEDSALYLCASSLGEETQYFGPGTRLLVL.

The V call is TRBV11-3, the J call TRBJ2-7, with unresolved D. Germline CDR1 is SGHNT and CDR2 is YENEEA. The length of the CDR3 is 14 residues. Trimming removed 5 bases at V and 2 bases at J, with 13 bases between. The CDR3, as DNA: TGTGCCAGCAGCCATCCCGGGCTAACCTACGAGCAGTACTTC. Protein sequence: CASSHPGLTYEQYF. Full variable domain (remainder filled in from reference TRBV11-3 and TRBJ2-7): EAGVVQSPRYKIIEKKQPVAFWCNPISGHNTLYWYLQNLGQGPELLIRYENEEAVDDSQLPKDRFSAERLKGVDSTLKIQPAELGDSAVYLCASSHPGLTYEQYFGPGTRLTVT.